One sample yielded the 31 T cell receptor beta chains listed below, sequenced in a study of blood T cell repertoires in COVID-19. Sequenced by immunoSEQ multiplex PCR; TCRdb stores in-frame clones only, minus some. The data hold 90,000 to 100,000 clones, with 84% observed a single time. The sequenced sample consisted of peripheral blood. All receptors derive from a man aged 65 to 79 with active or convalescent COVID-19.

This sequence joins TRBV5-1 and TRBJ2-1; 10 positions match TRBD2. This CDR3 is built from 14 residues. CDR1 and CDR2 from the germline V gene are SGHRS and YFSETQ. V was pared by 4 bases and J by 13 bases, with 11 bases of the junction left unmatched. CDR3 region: CASSRGVSGGLQFF. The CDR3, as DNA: TGCGCCAGCAGCCGAGGGGTTAGCGGGGGGCTCCAGTTCTTC.

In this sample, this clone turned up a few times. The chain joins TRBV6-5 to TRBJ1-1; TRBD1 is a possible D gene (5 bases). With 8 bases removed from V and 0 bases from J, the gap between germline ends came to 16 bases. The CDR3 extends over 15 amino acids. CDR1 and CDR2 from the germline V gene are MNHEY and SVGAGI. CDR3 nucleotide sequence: TGTGCCAGCCAAGGGCCTGGGGCGGTGAACACTGAAGCTTTCTTT. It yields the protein CASQGPGAVNTEAFF.

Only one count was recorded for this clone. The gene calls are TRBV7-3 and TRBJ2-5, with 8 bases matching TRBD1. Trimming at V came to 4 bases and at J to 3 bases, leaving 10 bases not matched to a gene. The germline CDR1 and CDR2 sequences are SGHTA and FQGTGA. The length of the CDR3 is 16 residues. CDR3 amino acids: CASSSQAGGEKETQYF. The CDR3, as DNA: TGTGCCAGCAGCTCCCAGGCAGGGGGCGAAAAAGAGACCCAGTACTTC.

The CDR3 DNA follows: TGTGCCAGCAGGTTCGGGGGGTCAACTAATGAAAAACTGTTTTTT. It is translated as CASRFGGSTNEKLFF. The genes are TRBV28 and TRBJ1-4; D possibly corresponds to TRBD1 (5 bases). This CDR3 spans 15 amino acids. Per germline, CDR1 MDHEN and CDR2 SYDVKM. With 6 bases removed from V and 0 bases from J, the gap between germline ends came to 11 bases. Looking up the rest from reference TRBV28 and TRBJ1-4 gives the full variable domain: DVKVTQSSRYLVKRTGEKVFLECVQDMDHENMFWYRQDPGLGLRLIYFSYDVKMKEKGDIPEGYSVSREKKERFSLILESASTNQTSMYLCASRFGGSTNEKLFFGSGTQLSVL.

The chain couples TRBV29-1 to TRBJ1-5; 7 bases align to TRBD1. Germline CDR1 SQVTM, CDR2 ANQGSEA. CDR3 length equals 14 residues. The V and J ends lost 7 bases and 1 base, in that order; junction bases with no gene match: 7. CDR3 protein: CSDKAGGSNQPQHF. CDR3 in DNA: TGCAGCGATAAGGCAGGGGGGAGCAATCAGCCCCAGCATTTT.

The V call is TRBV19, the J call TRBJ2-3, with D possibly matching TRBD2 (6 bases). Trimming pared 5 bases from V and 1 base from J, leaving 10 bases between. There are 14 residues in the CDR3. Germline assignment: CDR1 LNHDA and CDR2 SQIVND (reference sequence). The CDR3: CASSLGGGTDTQYF. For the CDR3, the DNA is TGTGCCAGTAGTCTCGGGGGTGGCACAGATACGCAGTATTTT. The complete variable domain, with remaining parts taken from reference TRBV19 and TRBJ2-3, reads DGGITQSPKYLFRKEGQNVTLSCEQNLNHDAMYWYRQDPGQGLRLIYYSQIVNDFQKGDIAEGYSVSREKKESFPLTVTSAQKNPTAFYLCASSLGGGTDTQYFGPGTRLTVL.

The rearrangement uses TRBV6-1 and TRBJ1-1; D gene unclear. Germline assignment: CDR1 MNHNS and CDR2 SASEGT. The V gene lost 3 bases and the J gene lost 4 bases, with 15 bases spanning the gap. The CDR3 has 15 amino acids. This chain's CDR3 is CASSDLGGGFTEAFF. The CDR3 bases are TGTGCCAGCAGTGACCTAGGCGGTGGGTTCACTGAAGCTTTCTTT.

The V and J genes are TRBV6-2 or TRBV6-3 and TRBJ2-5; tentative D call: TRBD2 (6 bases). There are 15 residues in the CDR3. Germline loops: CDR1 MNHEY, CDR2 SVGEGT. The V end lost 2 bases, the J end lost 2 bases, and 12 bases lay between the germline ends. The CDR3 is CASSYGFGSQETQYF. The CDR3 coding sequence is TGTGCCAGCAGTTACGGGTTCGGGAGTCAAGAGACCCAGTACTTC.

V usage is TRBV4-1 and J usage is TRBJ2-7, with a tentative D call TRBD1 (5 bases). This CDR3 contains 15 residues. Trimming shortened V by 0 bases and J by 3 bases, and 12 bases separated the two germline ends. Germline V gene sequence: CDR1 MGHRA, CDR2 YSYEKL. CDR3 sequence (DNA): TGCGCCAGCAGCCAAGAAGGGGAACAGTACTACGAGCAGTACTTC. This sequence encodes CASSQEGEQYYEQYF.

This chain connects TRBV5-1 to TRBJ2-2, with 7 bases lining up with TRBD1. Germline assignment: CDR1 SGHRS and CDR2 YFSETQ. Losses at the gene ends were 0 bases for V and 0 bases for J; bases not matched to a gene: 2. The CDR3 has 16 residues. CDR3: CASSLARGTNTGELFF. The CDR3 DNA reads TGCGCCAGCAGCTTGGCCAGGGGGACGAACACCGGGGAGCTGTTTTTT. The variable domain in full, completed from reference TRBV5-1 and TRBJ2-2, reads KAGVTQTPRYLIKTRGQQVTLSCSPISGHRSVSWYQQTPGQGLQFLFEYFSETQRNKGNFPGRFSGRQFSNSRSEMNVSTLELGDSALYLCASSLARGTNTGELFFGEGSRLTVL.

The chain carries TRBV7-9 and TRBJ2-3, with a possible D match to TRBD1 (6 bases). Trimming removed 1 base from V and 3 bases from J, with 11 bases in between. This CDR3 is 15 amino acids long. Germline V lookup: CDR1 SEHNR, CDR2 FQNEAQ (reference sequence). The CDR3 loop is CASSLGAGVTDTQYF. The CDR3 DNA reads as TGTGCCAGCAGCTTAGGCGCAGGGGTGACAGATACGCAGTATTTT.

The CDR3 loop is CASRLQGGPPYEQYF. The DNA for the CDR3 is TGTGCCAGCAGGCTTCAGGGAGGCCCACCCTACGAGCAGTACTTC. V usage is TRBV6-5 and J usage is TRBJ2-7; D might be TRBD2 (6 bases). The CDR3 has 15 residues. Trimming left V 6 bases short and J 2 bases short, with 17 bases between. Per the germline V gene, CDR1 is MNHEY and CDR2 is SVGAGI.

CDR3: CASSLNRVWNEQFF. The CDR3 DNA reads as TGTGCCAGCAGCTTAAACAGGGTCTGGAATGAGCAGTTCTTC. This chain uses TRBV7-2 with TRBJ2-1, with D perhaps matching TRBD1 (6 bases). The germline gives CDR1 SGHTA, CDR2 FQGNSA. The CDR3 loop spans 14 amino acids. The V end was cut by 2 bases, the J end by 7 bases, with 12 bases between. The full variable domain, with the rest looked up from reference TRBV7-2 and TRBJ2-1, is GAGVSQSPSNKVTEKGKDVELRCDPISGHTALYWYRQSLGQGLEFLIYFQGNSAPDKSGLPSDRFSAERTGGSVSTLTIQRTQQEDSAVYLCASSLNRVWNEQFFGPGTRLTVL.

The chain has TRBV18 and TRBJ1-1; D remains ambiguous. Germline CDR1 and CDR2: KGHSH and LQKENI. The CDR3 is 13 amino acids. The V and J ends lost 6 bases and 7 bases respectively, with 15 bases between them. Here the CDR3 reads CASSGVTSLEAFF. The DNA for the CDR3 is TGTGCCAGCTCCGGGGTAACCTCTCTTGAAGCTTTCTTT.

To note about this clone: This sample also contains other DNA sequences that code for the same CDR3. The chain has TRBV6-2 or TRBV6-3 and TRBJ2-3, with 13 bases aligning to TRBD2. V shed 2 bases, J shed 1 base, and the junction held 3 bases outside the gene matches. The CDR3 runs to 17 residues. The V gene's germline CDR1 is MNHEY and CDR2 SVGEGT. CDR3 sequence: CASSYRGLAGGTDTQYF. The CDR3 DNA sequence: TGTGCCAGCAGTTACAGAGGACTAGCGGGGGGCACAGATACGCAGTATTTT.

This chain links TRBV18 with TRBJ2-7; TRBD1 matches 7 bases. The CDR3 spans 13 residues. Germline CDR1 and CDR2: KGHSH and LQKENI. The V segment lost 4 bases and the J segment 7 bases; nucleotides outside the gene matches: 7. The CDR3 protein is CASSLGQEQEQYF. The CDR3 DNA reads TGTGCCAGCTCACTTGGACAGGAACAAGAGCAGTACTTC.

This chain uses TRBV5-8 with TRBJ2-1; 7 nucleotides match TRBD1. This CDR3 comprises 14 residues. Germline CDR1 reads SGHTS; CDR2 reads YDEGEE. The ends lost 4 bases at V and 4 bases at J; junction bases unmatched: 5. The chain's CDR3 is CASSRRDRYNEQFF. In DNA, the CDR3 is TGTGCCAGCAGCCGCCGGGACAGATACAATGAGCAGTTCTTC.

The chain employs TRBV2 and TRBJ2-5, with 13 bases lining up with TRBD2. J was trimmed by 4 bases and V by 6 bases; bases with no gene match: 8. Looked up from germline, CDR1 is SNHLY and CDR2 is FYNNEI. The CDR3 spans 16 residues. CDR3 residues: CASRGLAGRVGETQYF. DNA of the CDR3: TGTGCCAGCAGGGGACTAGCGGGGCGTGTTGGAGAGACCCAGTACTTC.

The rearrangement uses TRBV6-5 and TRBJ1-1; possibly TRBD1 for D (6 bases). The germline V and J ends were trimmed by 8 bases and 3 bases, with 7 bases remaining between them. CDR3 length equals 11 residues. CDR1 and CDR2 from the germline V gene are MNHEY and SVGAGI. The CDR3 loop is CASGTYTEAFF. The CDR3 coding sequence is TGTGCCAGCGGGACATACACTGAAGCTTTCTTT.

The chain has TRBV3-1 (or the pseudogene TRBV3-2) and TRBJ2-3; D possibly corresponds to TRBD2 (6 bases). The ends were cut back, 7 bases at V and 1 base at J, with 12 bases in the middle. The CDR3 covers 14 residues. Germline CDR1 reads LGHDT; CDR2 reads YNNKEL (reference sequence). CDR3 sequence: CASTTGLRTDTQYF. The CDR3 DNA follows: TGTGCCAGCACCACGGGACTCCGCACAGATACGCAGTATTTT.

The CDR3 here is CASSQLDLGAGELFF. In DNA, the CDR3 is TGTGCCAGCAGCCAACTGGACTTGGGAGCCGGGGAGCTGTTTTTT. The chain is built from TRBV4-2 and TRBJ2-2, with a weak D call TRBD2 (5 bases). Germline values: CDR1 LGHNA, CDR2 YNFKEQ. Trimming took 2 bases from V and 6 from J, leaving 13 bases between them. CDR3 length equals 15 residues.

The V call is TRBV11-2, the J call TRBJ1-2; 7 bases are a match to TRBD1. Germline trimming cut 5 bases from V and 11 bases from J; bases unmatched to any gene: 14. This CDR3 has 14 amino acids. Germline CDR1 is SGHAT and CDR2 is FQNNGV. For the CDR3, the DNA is TGTGCCAGCAGCCAACTCTCGGGACAGATTAGATACACCTTC. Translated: CASSQLSGQIRYTF.

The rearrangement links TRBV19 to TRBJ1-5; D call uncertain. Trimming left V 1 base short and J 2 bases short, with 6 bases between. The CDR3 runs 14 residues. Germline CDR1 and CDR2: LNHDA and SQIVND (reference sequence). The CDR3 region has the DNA TGTGCCAGTAGTATAGTTCGGGGCAATCAGCCCCAGCATTTT. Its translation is CASSIVRGNQPQHF.

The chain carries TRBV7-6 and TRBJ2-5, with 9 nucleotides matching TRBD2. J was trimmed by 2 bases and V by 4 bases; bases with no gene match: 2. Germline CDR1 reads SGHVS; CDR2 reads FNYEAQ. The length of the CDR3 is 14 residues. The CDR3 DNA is TGTGCCAGCAGCTCACTAGCGGGTCAAGAGACCCAGTACTTC. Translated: CASSSLAGQETQYF.

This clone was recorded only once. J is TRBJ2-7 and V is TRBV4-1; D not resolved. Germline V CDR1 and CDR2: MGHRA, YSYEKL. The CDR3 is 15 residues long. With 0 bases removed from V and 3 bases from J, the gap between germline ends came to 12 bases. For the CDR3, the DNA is TGCGCCAGCAGCCAAGAGCTATCGGTACTCTACGAGCAGTACTTC. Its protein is CASSQELSVLYEQYF.

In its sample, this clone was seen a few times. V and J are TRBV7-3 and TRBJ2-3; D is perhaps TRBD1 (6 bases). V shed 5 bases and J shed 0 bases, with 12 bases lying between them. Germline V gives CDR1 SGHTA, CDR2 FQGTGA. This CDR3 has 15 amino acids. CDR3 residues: CASSLQGPSTDTQYF. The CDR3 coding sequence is TGTGCCAGCAGCCTCCAGGGGCCTAGCACAGATACGCAGTATTTT.

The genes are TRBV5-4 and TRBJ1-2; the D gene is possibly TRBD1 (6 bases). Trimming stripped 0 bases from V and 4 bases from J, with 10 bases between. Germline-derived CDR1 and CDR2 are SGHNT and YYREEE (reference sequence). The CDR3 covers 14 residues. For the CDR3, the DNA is TGTGCCAGCAGCTTGGACGGACAGTTCTATGGCTACACCTTC. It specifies CASSLDGQFYGYTF.

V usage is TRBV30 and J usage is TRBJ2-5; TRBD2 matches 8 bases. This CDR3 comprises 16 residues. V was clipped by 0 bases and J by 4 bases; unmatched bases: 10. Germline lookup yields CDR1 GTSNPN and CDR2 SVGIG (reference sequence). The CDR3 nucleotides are TGTGCCTGGAGTGTACGAACGGGGGGGCCCCGAGAGACCCAGTACTTC. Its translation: CAWSVRTGGPRETQYF. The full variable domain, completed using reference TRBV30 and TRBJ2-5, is SQTIHQWPATLVQPVGSPLSLECTVEGTSNPNLYWYRQAAGRGLQLLFYSVGIGQISSEVPQNLSASRPQDRQFILSSKKLLLSDSGFYLCAWSVRTGGPRETQYFGPGTRLLVL.

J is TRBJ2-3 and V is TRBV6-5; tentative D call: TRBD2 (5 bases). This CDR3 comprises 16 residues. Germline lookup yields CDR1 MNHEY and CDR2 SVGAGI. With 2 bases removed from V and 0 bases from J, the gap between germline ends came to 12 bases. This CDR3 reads CASSYGSVPSTDTQYF. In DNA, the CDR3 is TGTGCCAGCAGTTACGGGAGCGTCCCTAGCACAGATACGCAGTATTTT.

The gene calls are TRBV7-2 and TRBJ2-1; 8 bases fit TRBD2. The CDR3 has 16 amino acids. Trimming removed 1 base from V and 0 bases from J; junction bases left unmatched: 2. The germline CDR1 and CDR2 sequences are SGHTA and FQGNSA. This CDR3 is CASSLVGTSSYNEQFF. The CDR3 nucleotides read TGTGCCAGCAGCTTAGTGGGGACTAGCTCCTACAATGAGCAGTTCTTC.

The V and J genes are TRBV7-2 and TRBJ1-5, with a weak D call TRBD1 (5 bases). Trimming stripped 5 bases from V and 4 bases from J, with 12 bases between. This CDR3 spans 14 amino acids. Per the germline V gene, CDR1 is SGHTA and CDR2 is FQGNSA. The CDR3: CASSDAGGNQPQHF. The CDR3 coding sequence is TGTGCCAGCAGCGACGCGGGGGGGAATCAGCCCCAGCATTTT.